Listed below are T cell receptor beta chains from one sample, sequenced in a study of spatial heterogeneity in lung cancer. TCRdb reprocessed the 5' RACE reads via MiXCR and lists one record per CDR3 protein. The sample lists 70,000 to 90,000 distinct CDR3 sequences; about an eighth were seen once. The source material was PBMCs, sampled at surgery. The receptors here all came from a male donor with early-stage non-small cell lung cancer. The CDR3 runs from the conserved cysteine through the conserved F or W. Fields, in order: V gene, clone size, D gene, CDR3 length, J gene, CDR3 protein, CDR3 DNA. A D gene is named only where the DNA matches it firmly. Expanded clones are given a class, and other clones once, few, many or no size at all.

V: TRBV6-5
size: few
D: -
length: 11
J: TRBJ1-1
CDR3: CASRGDTEAFF
DNA: TGTGCCAGCAGAGGGGACACTGAAGCTTTCTTT

V: TRBV7-9
size: -
D: -
length: 14
J: TRBJ1-1
CDR3: CASSLSKMNTEAFF
DNA: TGTGCCAGCAGCTTGAGCAAAATGAACACTGAAGCTTTCTTT

V: TRBV12-3/TRBV12-4
size: few
D: -
length: 10
J: TRBJ1-2
CDR3: CASSWKGYTF
DNA: TGTGCCAGCAGTTGGAAAGGCTACACCTTC

V: TRBV29-1
size: few
D: -
length: 14
J: TRBJ1-2
CDR3: CSVGGAGKNYGYTF
DNA: TGCAGCGTTGGAGGGGCCGGGAAGAACTATGGCTACACCTTC

V: TRBV4-1
size: many
D: TRBD2
length: 14
J: TRBJ2-1
CDR3: CASKRTSGYNEQFF
DNA: TGCGCCAGCAAAAGGACTAGCGGATACAATGAGCAGTTCTTC

V: TRBV7-3
size: few
D: -
length: 12
J: TRBJ2-3
CDR3: CASSSSPDTQYF
DNA: TGTGCCAGCAGCTCTAGTCCAGATACGCAGTATTTT

V: TRBV29-1
size: many
D: -
length: 13
J: TRBJ2-7
CDR3: CSVDAGSTYEQYF
DNA: TGCAGCGTTGACGCAGGGTCCACCTACGAGCAGTACTTC

V: TRBV6-2/TRBV6-3
size: few
D: TRBD2
length: 15
J: TRBJ2-1
CDR3: CASSYIAGVKNEQFF
DNA: TGTGCCAGCAGTTATATAGCGGGAGTAAAGAATGAGCAGTTCTTC

V: TRBV6-2/TRBV6-3
size: -
D: TRBD2
length: 16
J: TRBJ2-7
CDR3: CASSYRTSGRYREQYF
DNA: TGTGCCAGCAGTTACCGGACTAGCGGGAGGTATCGGGAGCAGTACTTC

V: TRBV7-9
size: -
D: -
length: 15
J: TRBJ2-5
CDR3: CASSLGQSSPETQYF
DNA: TGTGCCAGCAGCTTAGGACAGAGCTCACCGGAGACCCAGTACTTC

V: TRBV20-1
size: -
D: -
length: 12
J: TRBJ1-4
CDR3: CSARVHNEKLFF
DNA: TGCAGTGCTAGAGTCCATAATGAAAAACTGTTTTTT

V: TRBV20-1
size: few
D: TRBD2
length: 15
J: TRBJ2-3
CDR3: CSARVLAGITDTQYF
DNA: TGCAGTGCTAGAGTGCTAGCGGGGATCACAGATACGCAGTATTTT

V: TRBV6-6
size: few
D: -
length: 13
J: TRBJ1-2
CDR3: CASQRDGAYGYTF
DNA: TGTGCCAGCCAAAGGGACGGGGCCTATGGCTACACCTTC

V: TRBV29-1
size: -
D: -
length: 16
J: TRBJ2-2
CDR3: CSVEDGDFLDTGELFF
DNA: TGCAGCGTTGAAGACGGGGACTTCCTCGACACCGGGGAGCTGTTTTTT

V: TRBV3-1
size: many
D: TRBD1
length: 14
J: TRBJ2-3
CDR3: CASSKGQLTDTQYF
DNA: TGTGCCAGCAGCAAGGGACAGCTCACAGATACGCAGTATTTT

V: TRBV3-1
size: many
D: -
length: 13
J: TRBJ2-2
CDR3: CASSQQPTGELFF
DNA: TGTGCCAGCAGCCAGCAGCCCACCGGGGAGCTGTTTTTT

V: TRBV5-5
size: -
D: TRBD1
length: 18
J: TRBJ2-6
CDR3: CASSLKWDRGPGANVLTF
DNA: TGTGCCAGCAGCTTGAAGTGGGACAGGGGGCCAGGGGCCAACGTCCTGACTTTC

V: TRBV20-1
size: many
D: -
length: 13
J: TRBJ1-5
CDR3: CSPSGIGNQPQHF
DNA: TGCAGTCCCTCCGGGATCGGCAATCAGCCCCAGCATTTT

V: TRBV7-2
size: -
D: -
length: 12
J: TRBJ2-1
CDR3: CASSSEVHEQFF
DNA: TGTGCCAGCAGCTCCGAAGTTCATGAGCAGTTCTTC

V: TRBV12-3/TRBV12-4
size: few
D: TRBD2
length: 13
J: TRBJ2-7
CDR3: CASSSLAGHEQYF
DNA: TGTGCCAGCAGTTCCCTAGCGGGACACGAGCAGTACTTC

V: TRBV4-2
size: -
D: -
length: 15
J: TRBJ1-5
CDR3: CASSLGSGSGQPQHF
DNA: TGTGCCAGCAGCCTAGGATCTGGGAGCGGTCAGCCCCAGCATTTT

V: TRBV12-3/TRBV12-4
size: -
D: -
length: 15
J: TRBJ1-2
CDR3: CASSSMTGTNYGYTF
DNA: TGTGCCAGCAGTTCGATGACAGGCACTAACTATGGCTACACCTTC

V: TRBV2
size: few
D: -
length: 13
J: TRBJ2-1
CDR3: CASKERKGDEQFF
DNA: TGTGCCAGCAAGGAGAGGAAGGGCGATGAGCAGTTCTTC

V: TRBV5-4
size: many
D: -
length: 13
J: TRBJ1-1
CDR3: CASRRGANTEAFF
DNA: TGTGCCAGCAGGCGGGGGGCGAACACTGAAGCTTTCTTT

V: TRBV7-9
size: few
D: -
length: 13
J: TRBJ1-1
CDR3: CASSQQANTEAFF
DNA: TGTGCCAGCAGCCAACAGGCGAACACTGAAGCTTTCTTT

V: TRBV15
size: few
D: -
length: 14
J: TRBJ1-2
CDR3: CATSRKAEPYGYTF
DNA: TGTGCCACCAGCAGGAAAGCGGAACCTTATGGCTACACCTTC

V: TRBV7-9
size: many
D: TRBD2
length: 17
J: TRBJ2-3
CDR3: CASSLLAGGLFADTQYF
DNA: TGTGCCAGCAGCTTATTGGCGGGAGGCCTCTTCGCGGATACGCAGTATTTT

V: TRBV5-1
size: few
D: -
length: 12
J: TRBJ2-5
CDR3: CASSLALETQYF
DNA: TGCGCCAGCAGCTTGGCTTTGGAGACCCAGTACTTC

V: TRBV21-1
size: -
D: -
length: 16
J: TRBJ1-2
CDR3: CASSKPGPPYTGGYTF
DNA: TGTGCCAGCAGCAAACCTGGCCCTCCTTACACGGGCGGCTACACCTTC